This passage covers 21 T cell receptor beta chains from one sample sequenced in a study of blood T cell repertoires in COVID-19. Produced via immunoSEQ multiplex PCR; TCRdb's table is partial and in-frame only. The profile shows a few hundred thousand clones, 70% to 90% of them singletons. Sequencing was carried out using PBMCs or T cells enriched from blood (not recorded which). The receptor set was obtained from a woman in her thirties or forties who had recovered from COVID-19.

The rearrangement uses TRBV5-1 and TRBJ1-4, with TRBD1 matching over 8 bases. This CDR3 comprises 14 residues. V lost 5 bases to trimming and J lost 6 bases; unmatched junction nucleotides: 6. CDR1 and CDR2 from the germline V gene are SGHRS and YFSETQ. CDR3 coding DNA: TGCGCCAGCAGTGGCAGGGGGCGCCATGAAAAACTGTTTTTT. It yields the protein CASSGRGRHEKLFF.

This clone was seen a handful of times. This CDR3 is CAIRETDYNSPLHF. The CDR3 DNA follows: TGTGCCATCAGGGAAACAGATTATAATTCACCCCTCCACTTT. The chain employs TRBV10-3 and TRBJ1-6; D call uncertain. V lost 6 bases and J lost 4, with 10 bases in between. Germline CDR1 and CDR2: ENHRY and SYGVKD. The CDR3 runs 14 residues.

The V call is TRBV28, the J call TRBJ1-4; D gene ambiguous. The ends were cut back, 7 bases at V and 6 bases at J, with 9 bases in the middle. Germline loops: CDR1 MDHEN, CDR2 SYDVKM. This CDR3 has 12 amino acids. The CDR3: CASNGVYEKLFF. CDR3 in DNA: TGTGCCAGCAACGGGGTGTATGAAAAACTGTTTTTT.

This chain joins TRBV2 and TRBJ1-6; no definite D call. CDR1 is SNHLY, CDR2 FYNNEI, per germline. The CDR3 has 13 amino acids. The ends were cut back, 6 bases at V and 7 bases at J, with 10 bases in the middle. The CDR3, as DNA: TGTGCCAGCAGCCGGGATTCAAATTCACCCCTCCACTTT. Translation: CASSRDSNSPLHF. The full variable domain, with the rest looked up from reference TRBV2 and TRBJ1-6, is EPEVTQTPSHQVTQMGQEVILRCVPISNHLYFYWYRQILGQKVEFLVSFYNNEISEKSEIFDDQFSVERPDGSNFTLKIRSTKLEDSAMYFCASSRDSNSPLHFGNGTRLTVT.

This chain connects TRBV5-4 to TRBJ1-1; D not certain. CDR3 length: 15 residues. The V and J ends lost 3 bases and 3 bases respectively, with 15 bases between them. From germline, CDR1 is SGHNT and CDR2 YYREEE (reference sequence). CDR3 DNA: TGTGCCAGCAGCTCGGCCCGGAGAGAGGACACTGAAGCTTTCTTT. It codes for CASSSARREDTEAFF.

J is TRBJ2-5 and V is TRBV6-5; possibly TRBD1 for D (5 bases). Trimming left V 6 bases short and J 4 bases short, with 15 bases between. There are 14 residues in the CDR3. From germline, CDR1 is MNHEY and CDR2 SVGAGI. CDR3 sequence reads: CASSPGPRGETQYF. CDR3 nucleotide sequence: TGTGCCAGCAGCCCCGGGCCAAGGGGAGAGACCCAGTACTTC.

The chain couples TRBV24-1 to TRBJ1-4, with 8 bases aligning to TRBD1. The J segment lost 8 bases and the V segment lost 9 bases, leaving 19 bases of the junction unmatched. The CDR3 has 17 amino acids. Germline CDR1 and CDR2: KGHDR and SFDVKD. This CDR3 reads CATPLEQGAIIGEKLFF. DNA for the CDR3: TGTGCCACCCCACTTGAGCAGGGGGCGATTATAGGGGAAAAACTGTTTTTT.

The chain has TRBV28 and TRBJ2-1; D is possibly TRBD2 (5 bases). The CDR3 runs to 16 residues. Germline V gene data show CDR1 as MDHEN and CDR2 as SYDVKM. The V end was cut by 4 bases, the J end by 7 bases, with 20 bases between. The CDR3 loop is CASSWLADTLRNEQFF. In nucleotides, the CDR3 is TGTGCCAGCAGTTGGCTAGCCGATACTTTAAGGAATGAGCAGTTCTTC.

The chain is built from TRBV6-6 and TRBJ2-3, with a tentative D call TRBD2 (5 bases). The germline V gene has CDR1 MNHNY and CDR2 SVGAGI (reference sequence). CDR3 size: 15 residues. V lost 2 bases and J 0 bases, leaving 9 bases between the germline ends. Written as DNA, the CDR3 is TGTGCCAGCAGTTACGACCCGGGGAGCACAGATACGCAGTATTTT. This codes for CASSYDPGSTDTQYF.

V is TRBV7-2 and J is TRBJ2-2; 7 nucleotides agree with TRBD1. The CDR3 consists of 17 residues. Germline assignment: CDR1 SGHTA and CDR2 FQGNSA. V lost 0 bases and J lost 2; bases outside the gene matches: 6. This CDR3 is CASSLAYRGINTGELFF. As DNA, the CDR3 is TGTGCCAGCAGCTTAGCATACAGGGGAATTAACACCGGGGAGCTGTTTTTT.

The V gene is TRBV6-1, the J gene TRBJ2-1; D possibly corresponds to TRBD2 (6 bases). Germline loops: CDR1 MNHNS, CDR2 SASEGT. Trimming removed 3 bases from V and 6 bases from J, with 15 bases in between. The CDR3 extends over 15 amino acids. The CDR3 DNA is TGTGCCAGCAGTGATAAGCGGGCCCAAACCAATGAGCAGTTCTTC. It is translated as CASSDKRAQTNEQFF.

V and J are TRBV5-1 and TRBJ2-7, with a weak D call TRBD2 (7 bases). The V end lost 4 bases, the J end lost 5 bases, and 19 bases lay between the germline ends. Germline CDR1 is SGHRS and CDR2 is YFSETQ. The CDR3 has 15 amino acids. The CDR3 protein is CASSTTYNGGHEQYF. CDR3 sequence (DNA): TGCGCCAGCAGCACAACCTATAACGGGGGGCACGAGCAGTACTTC.

The chain recombines TRBV19 with TRBJ2-1, with 11 nucleotides matching TRBD2. The germline V gene has CDR1 LNHDA and CDR2 SQIVND (reference sequence). The CDR3 has 16 residues. V lost 6 bases, J lost 1 base, and 5 bases stayed unmatched. CDR3 in DNA: TGTGCCAGTAGAGCCGGGACTAGCGGTTCCTACAATGAGCAGTTCTTC. This codes for CASRAGTSGSYNEQFF.

V and J are TRBV11-2 and TRBJ2-3; D is unresolved. The CDR3 spans 13 residues. Deletions cut 6 bases from V and 0 bases from J, with 7 bases between. Germline V CDR1 and CDR2: SGHAT, FQNNGV. The CDR3 sequence is CASRLPSTDTQYF. The CDR3 DNA sequence: TGTGCCAGCAGGCTACCGAGCACAGATACGCAGTATTTT.

The genes are TRBV7-2 and TRBJ2-7; maybe TRBD1 (7 bases). With 1 base removed from V and 6 bases from J, the gap between germline ends came to 13 bases. The CDR3 runs 14 residues. Germline-derived CDR1 and CDR2 are SGHTA and FQGNSA. The CDR3: CASSLDAGGGEQYF. For the CDR3, the DNA is TGTGCCAGCAGCTTAGATGCAGGGGGAGGCGAGCAGTACTTC.

The J gene is TRBJ1-1, the V gene TRBV18; weak D call: TRBD1 (5 bases). This CDR3 has 15 residues. Trimming removed 0 bases at V and 3 bases at J, with 11 bases between. Germline CDR1 KGHSH, CDR2 LQKENI. The CDR3 nucleotides are TGTGCCAGCTCACCACCGGCAGGGTGGGACACTGAAGCTTTCTTT. As protein: CASSPPAGWDTEAFF. Based on the CDR3 plus reference TRBV18 and TRBJ1-1, the full variable domain is NAGVMQNPRHLVRRRGQEARLRCSPMKGHSHVYWYRQLPEEGLKFMVYLQKENIIDESGMPKERFSAEFPKEGPSILRIQQVVRGDSAAYFCASSPPAGWDTEAFFGQGTRLTVV.

This sequence joins TRBV6-5 and TRBJ2-7; D ambiguous. The V end was cut by 8 bases, the J end by 3 bases, with 14 bases between. Germline V CDR1 and CDR2: MNHEY, SVGAGI. The CDR3 runs to 13 residues. The CDR3 DNA sequence: TGTGCCAGCGGCAGGCCCGACGGCTACGAGCAGTACTTC. It specifies CASGRPDGYEQYF.

V and J are TRBV7-9 and TRBJ1-2; D is perhaps TRBD1 (6 bases). Trimming removed 5 bases at V and 7 bases at J, with 14 bases between. Germline CDR1 reads SEHNR; CDR2 reads FQNEAQ (reference sequence). This CDR3 contains 13 residues. CDR3 in amino acids: CASSGHRAAGYTF. In DNA, the CDR3 is TGTGCCAGCAGCGGTCACAGGGCTGCTGGCTACACCTTC. The full variable domain, its missing parts supplied by reference TRBV7-9 and TRBJ1-2, is DTGVSQNPRHKITKRGQNVTFRCDPISEHNRLYWYRQTLGQGPEFLTYFQNEAQLEKSRLLSDRFSAERPKGSFSTLEIQRTEQGDSAMYLCASSGHRAAGYTFGSGTRLTVV.

The V call is TRBV19, the J call TRBJ1-1, with D possibly TRBD1 on 5 matching bases. Looked up from germline, CDR1 is LNHDA and CDR2 is SQIVND (reference sequence). With 10 bases removed from V and 5 bases from J, the gap between germline ends came to 20 bases. The CDR3 extends over 14 amino acids. The chain's CDR3 is CATTPPAGWTEAFF. The DNA of the CDR3 is TGTGCCACCACCCCCCCGGCAGGGTGGACTGAAGCTTTCTTT.

The V and J genes are TRBV15 and TRBJ1-3, with D hard to call. Trimming pared 0 bases from V and 9 bases from J, leaving 12 bases between. Per the germline V gene, CDR1 is LNHNV and CDR2 is YYDKDF (reference sequence). The CDR3 covers 14 residues. Here the CDR3 reads CATSRDGGLGTIYF. The DNA of the CDR3 is TGTGCCACCAGCAGAGATGGAGGACTCGGCACCATATATTTT. Complete variable domain (other parts from reference TRBV15 and TRBJ1-3): DAMVIQNPRYQVTQFGKPVTLSCSQTLNHNVMYWYQQKSSQAPKLLFHYYDKDFNNEADTPDNFQSRRPNTSFCFLDIRSPGLGDTAMYLCATSRDGGLGTIYFGEGSWLTVV.

The chain recombines TRBV18 with TRBJ2-2; 7 bases agree with TRBD2. After removal of 5 bases from V and 1 base from J, the junction contained 10 bases not matched to a gene. This CDR3 is built from 17 residues. Germline assignment: CDR1 KGHSH and CDR2 LQKENI. CDR3 sequence reads: CASSEQRGTMNTGELFF. Written as DNA, the CDR3 is TGTGCCAGCTCAGAACAGCGGGGAACTATGAACACCGGGGAGCTGTTTTTT.